The 27 T cell receptor beta chains below were found in one sample sequenced in a study of blood T cell repertoires in COVID-19. TCRdb keeps only in-frame clones here, not all; method: immunoSEQ multiplex PCR. The sample holds around 130,000 clones; approximately 77% are singletons and the top ten take 20% to 25%. Sequenced material: peripheral blood. The receptors come from a man at least 80 years old with acute or convalescent COVID-19.

This clone was seen only a few times. V is TRBV5-8 and J is TRBJ2-5; D perhaps matches TRBD1 (5 bases). This CDR3 region has 14 residues. The V end was cut by 0 bases, the J end by 1 base, with 7 bases between. Germline loops: CDR1 SGHTS, CDR2 YDEGEE. The CDR3 DNA reads as TGTGCCAGCAGCTTGGGACAGCCCCAAGAGACCCAGTACTTC. Translated, it gives CASSLGQPQETQYF.

The V gene is TRBV20-1, the J gene TRBJ2-1; 9 positions agree with TRBD2. Per the germline V gene, CDR1 is DFQATT and CDR2 is SNEGSKA (reference sequence). Losses at the gene ends were 3 bases for V and 7 bases for J; bases not matched to a gene: 10. This CDR3 region has 15 residues. The CDR3 bases are TGCAGTGCTAGTCTGAACCTAGCGGGGAGTAATGAGCAGTTCTTC. This sequence encodes CSASLNLAGSNEQFF.

The V and J genes are TRBV4-3 and TRBJ2-1; the match to TRBD2 covers 8 bases. The CDR3 loop spans 17 amino acids. V gave up 0 bases and J gave up 8 bases; unmatched junction bases: 12. Germline loops: CDR1 LGHNA, CDR2 YSLEER. CDR3 nucleotides: TGCGCCAGCAGCCAAGATAGCCGGACTAGCTGGAACCATGAGCAGTTCTTC. Amino acid sequence: CASSQDSRTSWNHEQFF.

V usage is TRBV13 and J usage is TRBJ1-2; D not resolved. The germline V gene encodes CDR1 PRHDT and CDR2 FYEKMQ (reference sequence). Trimming removed 3 bases from V and 4 bases from J, with 15 bases in between. The CDR3 has 15 amino acids. In nucleotides, the CDR3 is TGTGCCAGCAGCTTGCTGTGGGCAGGAACCTATGGCTACACCTTC. It translates to CASSLLWAGTYGYTF. The entire variable domain, with the rest obtained from reference TRBV13 and TRBJ1-2, is as follows: AAGVIQSPRHLIKEKRETATLKCYPIPRHDTVYWYQQGPGQDPQFLISFYEKMQSDKGSIPDRFSAQQFSDYHSELNMSSLELGDSALYFCASSLLWAGTYGYTFGSGTRLTVV.

Turning to this clone: Given a much more abundant clone one base away, this may be a read error. The chain links TRBV5-5 to TRBJ2-2; 7 bases fit TRBD1. V lost 4 bases, J lost 0 bases, and 0 bases stayed unmatched. The CDR3 is 14 amino acids. Germline lookup yields CDR1 SGHKS and CDR2 YYEKEE (reference sequence). CDR3 sequence reads: CASSGTANTGELFF. In DNA, the CDR3 is TGTGCCAGCAGCGGGACAGCGAACACCGGGGAGCTGTTTTTT.

The genes are TRBV20-1 and TRBJ1-1; D not resolved. Germline loops: CDR1 DFQATT, CDR2 SNEGSKA (reference sequence). The CDR3 totals 11 residues. Deletions cut 5 bases from V and 3 bases from J, with 7 bases between. CDR3 in amino acids: CSAGTDTEAFF. The CDR3 coding sequence is TGCAGTGCTGGCACAGACACTGAAGCTTTCTTT.

The chain links TRBV5-1 to TRBJ2-3, with 11 bases identical to TRBD2. The CDR3 runs 16 residues. Per the germline V gene, CDR1 is SGHRS and CDR2 is YFSETQ. The V and J ends lost 4 bases and 2 bases, in that order; junction bases with no gene match: 6. The CDR3 region has the DNA TGCGCCAGCAGCAGGGGACTAGCGGAGTACACAGATACGCAGTATTTT. This encodes CASSRGLAEYTDTQYF.

The rearrangement links TRBV9 to TRBJ2-1; 13 nucleotides line up with TRBD2. V trimming: 4 bases; J trimming: 0 bases; junction bases outside the gene matches: 10. Germline V CDR1 and CDR2: SGDLS, YYNGEE. There are 19 residues in the CDR3. The CDR3 loop reads CASSRSSGLAGSSYNEQFF. The CDR3, as DNA: TGTGCCAGCAGCCGGTCATCGGGACTAGCGGGGAGCTCCTACAATGAGCAGTTCTTC.

The rearrangement links TRBV9 to TRBJ2-3; 7 bases fit TRBD2. Germline loops: CDR1 SGDLS, CDR2 YYNGEE. V shed 4 bases, J shed 2 bases, and the junction held 7 bases outside the gene matches. This CDR3 comprises 15 residues. The CDR3: CASSSRAGDTDTQYF. The CDR3 DNA reads as TGTGCCAGCAGCTCCAGGGCGGGGGACACAGATACGCAGTATTTT.

This clone has at least ten counts. The chain combines TRBV6-1 with TRBJ2-5; 7 nucleotides line up with TRBD2. Germline loops: CDR1 MNHNS, CDR2 SASEGT. CDR3 length: 15 amino acids. V lost 2 bases and J lost 6; bases outside the gene matches: 9. This chain's CDR3 is CASSESGGWVKTQYF. CDR3 in DNA: TGTGCCAGCAGTGAATCGGGGGGATGGGTGAAGACCCAGTACTTC.

This clone was detected only a few times. This sequence joins TRBV9 and TRBJ2-2; TRBD1 matches at 10 bases. Germline V gene data show CDR1 as SGDLS and CDR2 as YYNGEE. Trimming at V came to 4 bases and at J to 6 bases, leaving 6 bases not matched to a gene. This CDR3 has 15 amino acids. The CDR3 DNA is TGTGCCAGCAGCTCGAGACAGGGGGCCGCCGGGGAGCTGTTTTTT. Translating gives CASSSRQGAAGELFF.

The chain combines TRBV11-2 with TRBJ1-6; 7 bases map to TRBD1. The V gene's germline CDR1 is SGHAT and CDR2 FQNNGV. With V trimmed by 8 bases and J by 6 bases, 4 bases remained unmatched. The CDR3 is 13 amino acids. The CDR3 loop is CASSGQPNSPLHF. In nucleotides, the CDR3 is TGTGCCAGCTCGGGACAGCCTAATTCACCCCTCCACTTT.

The rearrangement uses TRBV30 and TRBJ2-7; 8 nucleotides line up with TRBD1. This CDR3 has 14 residues. Per the germline V gene, CDR1 is GTSNPN and CDR2 is SVGIG (reference sequence). Trimming at V came to 5 bases and at J to 1 base, leaving 7 bases not matched to a gene. The CDR3 here is CAWVRQGKSYEQYF. CDR3 nucleotide sequence: TGTGCCTGGGTCCGACAGGGGAAATCCTACGAGCAGTACTTC.

This clone was counted only a few times. The J gene is TRBJ1-5, the V gene TRBV5-5; the D is unclear. Trimming removed 4 bases at V and 1 base at J, with 6 bases between. Germline V lookup: CDR1 SGHKS, CDR2 YYEKEE (reference sequence). The CDR3 sequence is 13 residues long. The CDR3 bases are TGTGCCAGCAGCGGCGGGAGCAATCAGCCCCAGCATTTT. This encodes CASSGGSNQPQHF.

This clone has only one observation. The V and J genes are TRBV5-1 and TRBJ2-7, with TRBD2 identical over 11 bases. This CDR3 is 15 amino acids long. CDR1 SGHRS and CDR2 YFSETQ come from the germline V gene. The trim removed 2 bases at V and 4 bases at J, leaving 5 bases unmatched. CDR3 loop: CASSLIAGGPYEQYF. CDR3 nucleotides: TGCGCCAGCAGCTTAATAGCGGGGGGGCCGTACGAGCAGTACTTC.

The rearrangement uses TRBV12-3 or TRBV12-4 and TRBJ1-1; a weak D match, TRBD1 (6 bases). V lost 4 bases and J 9 bases, leaving 15 bases between the germline ends. The CDR3 has 13 residues. The CDR3: CASSSMGRGKAFF. In DNA form, the CDR3 reads TGTGCCAGCAGTTCGATGGGAAGGGGGAAAGCTTTCTTT.

DNA for the CDR3: TGTGCCAGCAGTGGGGGGACATCACTGACAGATACGCAGTATTTT. It translates to CASSGGTSLTDTQYF. The V gene is TRBV2, the J gene TRBJ2-3; TRBD1 might be the D (6 bases). The CDR3 has 15 amino acids. Germline V lookup: CDR1 SNHLY, CDR2 FYNNEI. V lost 4 bases and J 3 bases, leaving 14 bases between the germline ends.

The chain uses TRBV5-4 and TRBJ2-5; 7 nucleotides line up with TRBD1. The trim removed 4 bases at V and 2 bases at J, leaving 8 bases unmatched. The germline CDR1 and CDR2 sequences are SGHNT and YYREEE (reference sequence). The CDR3 sequence is 15 residues long. The CDR3: CASSGRTGVQETQYF. The DNA for the CDR3 is TGTGCCAGCAGCGGACGGACAGGCGTACAAGAGACCCAGTACTTC.

The chain is built from TRBV2 and TRBJ1-1; tentatively, D is TRBD1 (6 bases). This CDR3 spans 15 amino acids. V was clipped by 5 bases and J by 0 bases, with 13 bases between them. Germline V gene sequence: CDR1 SNHLY, CDR2 FYNNEI. CDR3 protein: CASSTQGTLNTEAFF. CDR3 sequence (DNA): TGTGCCAGCAGTACTCAGGGGACATTGAACACTGAAGCTTTCTTT.

The rearrangement joins TRBV14 to TRBJ2-1, with TRBD1 identical over 7 bases. V lost 5 bases, J lost 4 bases, and 8 bases stayed unmatched. Per germline, CDR1 SGHDN and CDR2 FVKESK. CDR3 length equals 15 residues. CDR3 protein: CASSSRDRRYNEQFF. In DNA form, the CDR3 reads TGTGCCAGCAGCTCCCGGGACAGAAGATACAATGAGCAGTTCTTC. Drawing the rest from reference TRBV14 and TRBJ2-1, the complete variable domain is EAGVTQFPSHSVIEKGQTVTLRCDPISGHDNLYWYRRVMGKEIKFLLHFVKESKQDESGMPNNRFLAERTGGTYSTLKVQPAELEDSGVYFCASSSRDRRYNEQFFGPGTRLTVL.

V and J are TRBV30 and TRBJ1-1, with a weak D call TRBD1 (5 bases). The CDR3 has 13 amino acids. Germline loops: CDR1 GTSNPN, CDR2 SVGIG (reference sequence). V lost 4 bases, J lost 1 base, and 10 bases lay in between. The CDR3 DNA reads as TGTGCCTGGAATTTTAGGGGGAACACTGAAGCTTTCTTT. Translation: CAWNFRGNTEAFF.

The genes are TRBV10-3 and TRBJ2-7, with TRBD1 matching over 7 bases. The CDR3 is made up of 11 amino acids. In germline, CDR1 is ENHRY, CDR2 SYGVKD. J gave up 4 bases and V 10 bases, and 4 bases lay outside the gene matches. The CDR3 here is CATLTGYEQYF. The CDR3 DNA reads as TGTGCCACCCTGACAGGGTACGAGCAGTACTTC.

This chain links TRBV19 with TRBJ1-1; 7 bases are shared with TRBD1. Germline trimming cut 7 bases from V and 7 bases from J; bases unmatched to any gene: 9. CDR1 is LNHDA and CDR2 is SQIVND in the germline V gene (reference sequence). The CDR3 totals 13 residues. The CDR3 sequence is CASTTLDRVEAFF. The CDR3 DNA sequence: TGTGCCAGTACCACCCTAGACAGGGTTGAAGCTTTCTTT.

Remarks on this clone: Other DNA variants within this sample encode the same CDR3. This rearrangement joins TRBV7-9 to TRBJ2-7; 8 positions match TRBD1. This CDR3 region has 14 residues. CDR1 and CDR2 from the germline V gene are SEHNR and FQNEAQ (reference sequence). The V segment lost 5 bases and the J segment 1 base; nucleotides outside the gene matches: 4. CDR3 region: CASSVTGGSYEQYF. The CDR3 DNA is TGTGCCAGCAGCGTAACAGGGGGGTCCTACGAGCAGTACTTC. The complete variable domain, with remaining parts taken from reference TRBV7-9 and TRBJ2-7, reads DTGVSQNPRHKITKRGQNVTFRCDPISEHNRLYWYRQTLGQGPEFLTYFQNEAQLEKSRLLSDRFSAERPKGSFSTLEIQRTEQGDSAMYLCASSVTGGSYEQYFGPGTRLTVT.

The rearrangement uses TRBV6-6 and TRBJ1-2, with 9 bases fitting TRBD1. Per germline, CDR1 MNHNY and CDR2 SVGAGI (reference sequence). J lost 8 bases, V lost 7 bases, and 8 bases had no gene match. This CDR3 has 13 amino acids. The CDR3 loop reads CASNYRGRAGYTF. CDR3 in DNA: TGTGCCAGCAACTACAGGGGGCGGGCAGGCTACACCTTC.

The chain carries TRBV9 and TRBJ2-1; 8 positions agree with TRBD2. Looked up from germline, CDR1 is SGDLS and CDR2 is YYNGEE. J lost 7 bases, V lost 3 bases, and 9 bases had no gene match. This CDR3 is 15 amino acids long. The DNA of the CDR3 is TGTGCCAGCAGCGCTTCGGGGGGGCCTTGGAATGAGCAGTTCTTC. Translation gives CASSASGGPWNEQFF.

V and J are TRBV7-9 and TRBJ1-6; TRBD1 might be the D (6 bases). CDR1 is SEHNR and CDR2 is FQNEAQ in the germline V gene (reference sequence). V dropped 5 bases and J dropped 0 bases, with 17 bases sitting between them. The CDR3 has 18 amino acids. CDR3 DNA sequence: TGTGCCAGCAGCGGGGGGGCCTCTGCGAGCTCCTATAATTCACCCCTCCACTTT. It yields the protein CASSGGASASSYNSPLHF.